These T cell receptor beta chains were read from a single sample in a study of type 1 and type 2 diabetes patients. A single record per CDR3 protein comes from TCRdb applying MiXCR to the multiplex PCR reads. The table lists more than 250,000 distinct CDR3 sequences, around 47% of them singletons. The sequenced material came from peripheral blood mononuclear cells (PBMCs). The source is a man aged 18-30 years with type 2 diabetes. Both conserved end residues are part of each CDR3. Fields, in order: clone size, D gene, J gene, V gene, CDR3 DNA, CDR3 protein. The D gene is left open where the match is weak. Size is stated for part of the rows, as once, few or many counts, or as a class when the clone is expanded.

>once|TRBD2|TRBJ2-1|TRBV27
TGTGCCAGCAGTTATATAGCGGGGGCCCTCTACAATGAGCAGTTCTTC
CASSYIAGALYNEQFF
>-|-|TRBJ2-2|TRBV19
TGTGCCAGTAACTATAGGGGTCTCTCCGGGGAGCTGTTTTTT
CASNYRGLSGELFF
>-|-|TRBJ1-6|TRBV20-1
TGCAGTGCTATCAGGGTCAAGAATTCACCCCTCCACTTT
CSAIRVKNSPLHF
>few|TRBD2|TRBJ2-5|TRBV7-7
TGTGCCAGCAGCTACCCTCCCACAGCGGGAAGGGGAGAGACCCAGTACTTC
CASSYPPTAGRGETQYF
>-|-|TRBJ2-5|TRBV27
TGTGCCATCAGTGGAGCGGGTCAAGAGACCCAGTACTTC
CAISGAGQETQYF
>-|-|TRBJ1-1|TRBV27
TGTGCCAGCAGTTACTCGTTGTCAACTGGGGAAGCTTTCTTT
CASSYSLSTGEAFF
>-|TRBD1|TRBJ1-1|TRBV30
TGTGCCTGGAATTGGGGCGGGACAGATGAAGCTTTCTTT
CAWNWGGTDEAFF
>-|-|TRBJ1-2|TRBV5-1
TGCGCCAGCAGCCATACTCTAGATGGCTACACCTTC
CASSHTLDGYTF
>many|TRBD2|TRBJ2-7|TRBV2
TGTGCCAGCAGTGAGGGGACTAGCGGTACCTACGAGCAGTACTTC
CASSEGTSGTYEQYF
>few|-|TRBJ1-2|TRBV15
TGTGCCACCAGCAGCCCGGACAGAATCTATGGCTACACCTTC
CATSSPDRIYGYTF
>once|-|TRBJ1-6|TRBV29-1
TGCAGCGTTGCCCTCGCAGATAATTCACCCCTCCACTTT
CSVALADNSPLHF
>-|-|TRBJ2-1|TRBV12-3/TRBV12-4
TGTGCCAGCGATAGCGGAGTCGGGCGCAGCTCCTACAATGAGCAGTTCTTC
CASDSGVGRSSYNEQFF
>few|-|TRBJ2-7|TRBV7-8
TGCGCCAGCAGCCAAATCAGGGGCGACTACGAGCAGTACTTC
CASSQIRGDYEQYF
>many|TRBD1|TRBJ2-7|TRBV7-8
TGTGCCAGCCAGGACAGGCGCGACGAGCAGTACTTC
CASQDRRDEQYF
>-|-|TRBJ2-7|TRBV29-1
TGCAGCGTTGAGGGCAGGGCTTACGAGCAGTACTTC
CSVEGRAYEQYF
>-|-|TRBJ2-1|TRBV2
TGTGCCAGAAAAAGCGGCGGTAGTGTTTATGAGCAGTTCTTC
CARKSGGSVYEQFF
>-|TRBD2|TRBJ2-1|TRBV19
TGTGCCAGTAGTATGGGCCTAGCGGGAGCGATCCATGAGCAGTTCTTC
CASSMGLAGAIHEQFF
>few|-|TRBJ1-1|TRBV20-1
TGCAGTGCTAGTGCAAGCAATGCCAACACTGAAGCTTTCTTT
CSASASNANTEAFF
>few|-|TRBJ1-1|TRBV12-3/TRBV12-4
TGTGCCAGCAGTTTTGGGGCAGGGCAAGCTTTCTTT
CASSFGAGQAFF
>-|-|TRBJ2-6|TRBV19
TGTGCCAGTAGGGGGACATACCGCTCTGGGGCCAACGTCCTGACTTTC
CASRGTYRSGANVLTF
>-|-|TRBJ2-7|TRBV2
TGTGCCAGCACCACCCGGGAGAGGGTACCCTACGAGCAGTACTTC
CASTTRERVPYEQYF
>few|TRBD1|TRBJ1-1|TRBV7-2
TGTGCCAGCAGCACACGGACAGGGTGGGGCACTGAAGCTTTCTTT
CASSTRTGWGTEAFF
>few|-|TRBJ1-1|TRBV19
TGTGCCAGTATTTCACCCCGCCCCCAGACGAACACTGAAGCTTTCTTT
CASISPRPQTNTEAFF
>many|-|TRBJ1-2|TRBV7-3
TGTGCCAGCAGCTTCTCGTCTGACTACACCTTC
CASSFSSDYTF
>-|-|TRBJ2-7|TRBV4-2
TGTGCCAGCAGCCTAGAACGGGCCCTCAGGAACGAGCAGTACTTC
CASSLERALRNEQYF
>once|TRBD2|TRBJ2-1|TRBV12-3/TRBV12-4
TGTGCCAGCAGCTTAGTCACCGGGACTAGATACAATGAGCAGTTCTTC
CASSLVTGTRYNEQFF
>-|TRBD2|TRBJ2-2|TRBV28
TGTGCCAGCAGTTGGGTGACTAGCGGGGGCCGCAGCACCGGGGAGCTGTTTTTT
CASSWVTSGGRSTGELFF
>-|-|TRBJ2-5|TRBV19
TGTGCCAGTAGTAAACAGGGGAGGGAGACCCAGTACTTC
CASSKQGRETQYF
>many|-|TRBJ2-7|TRBV7-6
TGTGCCAGCAGCTTAGCAGCAACCACCTACGAGCAGTACTTC
CASSLAATTYEQYF
>-|TRBD2|TRBJ2-3|TRBV5-1
TGCGCCAGCAGCTTGGGACTAGCGGGAGCCACAGATACGCAGTATTTT
CASSLGLAGATDTQYF
>-|-|TRBJ2-1|TRBV7-3
TGTGCCAGCAGCTTTGAAAGGGGCCATGAGCAGTTCTTC
CASSFERGHEQFF
>once|-|TRBJ1-4|TRBV29-1
TGCAGCGTGTTACTATTAACTAATGAAAAACTGTTTTTT
CSVLLLTNEKLFF
>once|TRBD2|TRBJ2-3|TRBV15
TGTGCCACCAGCCGCTCCTGGACTAGCGGCACAGATACGCAGTATTTT
CATSRSWTSGTDTQYF
>few|TRBD2|TRBJ2-7|TRBV27
TGTGCCAGCAGCTTTGGAACCGGTGGACTAGCGGGGGAGCAGTACTTC
CASSFGTGGLAGEQYF
>-|-|TRBJ1-2|TRBV9
TGTGCCAGCAGCGTAGCGCCCGGGACTAACTATGGCTACACCTTC
CASSVAPGTNYGYTF
>once|-|TRBJ2-7|TRBV12-5
TGTGCTAGTGGTTTGGCCGGGTACGAGCAGTACTTC
CASGLAGYEQYF
>-|-|TRBJ2-7|TRBV12-3/TRBV12-4
TGTGCCAGCACCGTAGGGGGGAGCTCCTTCGAGCAGTACTTC
CASTVGGSSFEQYF
>-|TRBD2|TRBJ2-7|TRBV6-6
TGTGCCAGCAGTTACCCGACTAGCGCCCCTCGGGAGCAGTACTTC
CASSYPTSAPREQYF
>few|TRBD1|TRBJ2-7|TRBV2
TGTGCCAGCAGTGATAGGGGGCGGACCCACTACTTC
CASSDRGRTHYF
>-|-|TRBJ2-1|TRBV7-2
TGTGCCAGCAGCCAAGAGACAGTACCCTACAATGAGCAGTTCTTC
CASSQETVPYNEQFF
>-|TRBD1|TRBJ1-4|TRBV2
TGTGCCAGCACCGATGGGACAGTGGGTAGGGAAAAACTGTTTTTT
CASTDGTVGREKLFF
>-|-|TRBJ2-1|TRBV30
TGTGCCTGGAGTGGTTCGGAGACGCAGTTCTTC
CAWSGSETQFF
>few|-|TRBJ1-1|TRBV28
TGTGCCAGCAGTCCGGGGCAGGCTGTTGAAGCTTTCTTT
CASSPGQAVEAFF
>-|TRBD2|TRBJ2-6|TRBV7-2
TGTGCCAGCAGTCCAAGACTAGCGGGGTCCTCTGGGGCCAACGTCCTGACTTTC
CASSPRLAGSSGANVLTF
>-|-|TRBJ1-1|TRBV18
TGTGCCAGCTCACCTCGGGGGCCGGACACTGAAGCTTTCTTT
CASSPRGPDTEAFF